This TCR beta chain is drawn from a study of blood T cells in healthy people across ages. Whole-study results and caveats: A roughly linear age-dependent decrease characterized TCR beta diversity per million T cells. A conclusive naive versus antigen-experienced comparison was prevented by the unsorted PBMCs.

Next came a second PCR, run for about 6 to 11 cycles, which used a sample-barcoded 5' primer along with a J-beta primer mix. MiXCR, applied by TCRdb to the 5' RACE reads, yields one record per CDR3 protein. The data show 800,000 to 1,000,000 distinct CDR3 sequences, around 46% seen once. This clonotype was observed a few times. Its target is unknown. Russia was home to the donors, healthy Caucasian individuals aged roughly 6 to 90. The sequence was obtained from a man aged 30 to 45 in good health. The sequenced sample consisted of blood.

Here the CDR3 DNA reads TGTGCCAGCAGAAAGTCCGGACTTCTACGGGACACAGATACGCAGTATTTT. This translates into CASRKSGLLRDTDTQYF. The gene calls are TRBV12-3 or TRBV12-4 and TRBJ2-3; possibly TRBD2 for D (5 bases). This CDR3 is built from 17 residues. V lost 6 bases and J 2 bases, leaving 21 bases between the germline ends.